This T cell receptor beta chain was sequenced for a study of CD8+ T cells in alopecia areata. Sorting of PBMCs yielded the CD4+ and CD8+ T cells. As regards this clone: The antigen is unknown.

It was cDNA, reverse transcribed from extracted RNA, that served as the sequencing template. The method was immunoSEQ multiplex PCR; TCRdb's version includes in-frame clones alone and lacks a portion of them. This sample has 90,000 to 150,000 clones, with around 61% found just once. Study results and caveats: It was less clear whether patients shared TCRs than it was in mice, possibly because of HLA. It was lesional scalp, especially alopecia totalis/universalis, that showed higher clonality than normal scalp.

V lost 6 bases to trimming and J lost 4 bases, with 18 bases between them. This CDR3 region has 15 residues. Germline CDR1 is MGHRA and CDR2 is YSYEKL. V is TRBV4-1 and J is TRBJ1-1, with D unresolved. Sequenced: CD4+ T cells sorted from blood. The TCR originated in a human donor in good health. The CDR3, as DNA: TGCGCCAGCAGGCGAGCCGGGGATCTCTTCACTGAAGCTTTCTTT. This encodes CASRRAGDLFTEAFF.